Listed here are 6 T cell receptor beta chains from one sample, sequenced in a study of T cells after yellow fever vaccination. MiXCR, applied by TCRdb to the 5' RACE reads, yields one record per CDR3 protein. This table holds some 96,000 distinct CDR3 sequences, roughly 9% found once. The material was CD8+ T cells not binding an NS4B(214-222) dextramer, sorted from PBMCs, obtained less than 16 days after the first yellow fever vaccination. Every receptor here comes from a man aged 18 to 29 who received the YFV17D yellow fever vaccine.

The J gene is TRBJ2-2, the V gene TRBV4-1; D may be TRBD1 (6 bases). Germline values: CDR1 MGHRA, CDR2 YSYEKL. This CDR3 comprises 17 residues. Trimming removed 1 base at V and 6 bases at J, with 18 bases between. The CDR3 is CASSQVSVVGGPGELFF. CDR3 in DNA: TGCGCCAGCAGCCAAGTTTCAGTCGTAGGGGGTCCCGGGGAGCTGTTTTTT.

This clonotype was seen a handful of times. The CDR3 nucleotides read TGTGCCAGCAGCTTAAGTAGCGGCGAGAGCTCCTACAATGAGCAGTTCTTC. Residues: CASSLSSGESSYNEQFF. The genes are TRBV11-2 and TRBJ2-1, with D perhaps TRBD2 (6 bases). V lost 2 bases and J 0 bases, leaving 14 bases between the germline ends. The CDR3 loop spans 17 amino acids. Germline CDR1 and CDR2: SGHAT and FQNNGV.

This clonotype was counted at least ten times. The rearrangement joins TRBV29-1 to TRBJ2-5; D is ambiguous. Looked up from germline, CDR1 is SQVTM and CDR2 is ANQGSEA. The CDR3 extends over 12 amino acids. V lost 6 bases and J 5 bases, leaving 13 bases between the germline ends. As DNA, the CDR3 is TGCAGCGTGGGTTCGGAAGGGGAGACCCAGTACTTC. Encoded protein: CSVGSEGETQYF.

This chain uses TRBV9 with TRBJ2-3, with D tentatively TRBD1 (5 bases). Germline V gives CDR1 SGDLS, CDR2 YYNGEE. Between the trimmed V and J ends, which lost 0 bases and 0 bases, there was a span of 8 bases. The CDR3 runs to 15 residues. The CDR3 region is CASSVGQTSTDTQYF. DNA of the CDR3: TGTGCCAGCAGCGTAGGACAGACTAGCACAGATACGCAGTATTTT.

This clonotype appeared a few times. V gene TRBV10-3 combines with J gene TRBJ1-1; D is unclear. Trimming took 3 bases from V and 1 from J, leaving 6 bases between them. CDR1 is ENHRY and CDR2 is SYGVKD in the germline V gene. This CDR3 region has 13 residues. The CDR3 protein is CAISDRSNTEAFF. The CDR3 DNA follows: TGTGCCATCAGTGACAGGTCGAACACTGAAGCTTTCTTT.

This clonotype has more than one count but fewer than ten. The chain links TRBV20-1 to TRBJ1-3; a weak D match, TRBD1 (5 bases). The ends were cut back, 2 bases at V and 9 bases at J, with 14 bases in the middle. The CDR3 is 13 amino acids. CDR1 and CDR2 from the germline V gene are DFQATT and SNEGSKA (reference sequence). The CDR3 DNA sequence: TGCAGTGCTAGAAAGGGACCCCATCCCACCATATATTTT. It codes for CSARKGPHPTIYF.